This T cell receptor (beta chain) was found in a study of T cell responses to AZD1222 COVID-19 vaccine. Study at large: The study pooled second doses at about 4 or about 12 weeks. Broader study findings: Rises in breadth and depth of Spike-specific TCRs came after two AZD1222 doses.

This clone was counted a few times. Its antigen is currently unknown. The CDR3 length is 13 residues. V was clipped by 0 bases and J by 3 bases, with 6 bases between them. Germline assignment: CDR1 ENHRY and CDR2 SYGVKD. Sequenced by immunoSEQ multiplex PCR; TCRdb stores in-frame clones only, minus some. The sample consists of approximately 120,000 clones, 91% of them appearing once. Sequencing used peripheral blood, obtained on day 0 of AZD1222 vaccination. The TCR originated in an adult in good health. The chain links TRBV10-3 to TRBJ2-7; D remains ambiguous. Written as DNA, the CDR3 is TGTGCCATCAGTGAGTCGCTTGACTACGAGCAGTACTTC. Translating gives CAISESLDYEQYF.